This T cell receptor beta chain derives from a study of CD8 T cells in ankylosing spondylitis. TCRdb re-derived calls from the 5' RACE reads in MiXCR, one entry per CDR3 protein. This sample carries around 300,000 distinct CDR3 sequences, about 15% of them seen once, and the ten largest clones take 0.95% to 1.4%. The CDR3 contains 15 residues. Trimming removed 3 bases at V and 4 bases at J, with 15 bases between. V and J are TRBV12-3 or TRBV12-4 and TRBJ1-1, with D perhaps matching TRBD1 (6 bases). Sequencing was done on a sample of blood, either unsorted or a sorted T cell fraction (not recorded which). The TCR originated in a male donor with ankylosing spondylitis or in good health (not recorded which). CDR3 sequence: CASSFRGAVGTEAFF. The CDR3 bases are TGTGCCAGCAGTTTTCGGGGGGCTGTTGGCACTGAAGCTTTCTTT.